Reported below is one TCR beta chain. The junction does not match germline at one end; this may be a read error. The data were obtained in a study of tumor-infiltrating lymphocytes in primary liver carcinoma. About the research overall: Tissue type made little difference to sample yields of roughly 3.65 to 7.13 million productive TCRbeta reads.

Co-extracted RNA and DNA came from roughly 20-30 mg of unsorted bulk tissue. The investigators made TCR beta cDNA from 500 ng total RNA, using a constant-region primer. Libraries for TCR beta were built through three nested multiplex PCR rounds, which together made up a slightly modified ARM-PCR procedure. Investigators reported that the first two PCR rounds, at 10 cycles each, used TRBV1-TRBV30 forward primers with a C-beta reverse primer. TCRdb re-derived calls from the multiplex PCR reads in MiXCR, one entry per CDR3 protein. The sample yields approximately 40,000 distinct CDR3 sequences, approximately 70% seen once. Germline V lookup: CDR1 SGHAT, CDR2 FQDESV (reference sequence). The CDR3 runs 15 residues.

The chain joins TRBV11-1 to TRBJ2-7; D may be TRBD2 (6 bases). The sequence derives from a middle-aged man with primary liver carcinoma and hepatitis B virus infection. The sequencing input was liver tumor tissue from sampling region 2. Subset noted: tumor region T2, inferior pole. Written as DNA, the CDR3 is TGTACCAGCAACTTAACGGGATCGGGAGAATACGAACAGTACTTC. Its translation is CTSNLTGSGEYEQYF.